One sample yielded the 25 T cell receptor beta chains listed below, sequenced in a study of OX40 agonist ivuxolimab in advanced cancers. The data were produced by immunoSEQ multiplex PCR, yet TCRdb's version contains in-frame clones alone and is incomplete. Of 65,000 to 90,000 clones detected, around nine tenths appear once; the ten largest clones hold approximately 0.72%. This material consisted of CD4+ or CD8+ T cells sorted from blood, taken in a trial of the OX40 agonist ivuxolimab. The receptors originated from an adult with an advanced solid tumor such as melanoma, head and neck, liver or kidney cancer.

The chain carries TRBV10-1 and TRBJ1-4; D call uncertain. V was cut by 10 bases and J by 5 bases, with 11 bases left in between. The CDR3 totals 12 residues. Germline loops: CDR1 WNHNN, CDR2 SYGVQD (reference sequence). As DNA, the CDR3 is TGCGCCAACCGGGCCCTCAATGAAAAACTGTTTTTT. It encodes CANRALNEKLFF.

This chain uses TRBV7-9 with TRBJ2-1; perhaps D is TRBD1 or TRBD2 (5 bases each). V was shortened by 4 bases and J by 4 bases, with 20 bases between the two germline ends. Germline assignment: CDR1 SEHNR and CDR2 FQNEAQ (reference sequence). This CDR3 contains 17 residues. The CDR3 is CASSSATGTGKYNEQFF. Written as DNA, the CDR3 is TGTGCCAGCAGCTCCGCAACCGGGACGGGTAAATACAATGAGCAGTTCTTC.

This clone was seen once. The chain couples TRBV2 to TRBJ1-2; tentative D call: TRBD1 (6 bases). CDR3 length equals 12 residues. Germline CDR1 SNHLY, CDR2 FYNNEI. Between the trimmed V and J ends, which lost 9 bases and 8 bases, there was a span of 16 bases. CDR3 amino acids: CARTRDIQGYTF. The CDR3, as DNA: TGTGCCAGAACCCGGGACATCCAAGGCTACACCTTC.

The chain couples TRBV7-2 to TRBJ2-3; 8 nucleotides match TRBD2. There are 14 residues in the CDR3. V gave up 5 bases and J gave up 3 bases; unmatched junction bases: 4. Per germline, CDR1 SGHTA and CDR2 FQGNSA. The CDR3 DNA reads TGTGCCAGCAGCACCTCTAGCGGGACAGATACGCAGTATTTT. Its protein product is CASSTSSGTDTQYF.

V and J are TRBV30 and TRBJ2-5; perhaps TRBD2 as D (5 bases). CDR3 length equals 13 residues. Germline V CDR1 and CDR2: GTSNPN, SVGIG (reference sequence). Between the trimmed V and J ends, which lost 0 bases and 5 bases, there was a span of 10 bases. CDR3: CAWSVGALETQYF. CDR3 nucleotide sequence: TGTGCCTGGAGTGTGGGAGCGCTGGAGACCCAGTACTTC.

V gene TRBV29-1 combines with J gene TRBJ2-7, with 10 bases matching TRBD1. J lost 0 bases, V lost 5 bases, and 7 bases had no gene match. The germline CDR1 and CDR2 sequences are SQVTM and ANQGSEA. CDR3 length: 15 amino acids. The chain's CDR3 is CSVSGTGVNSYEQYF. CDR3 bases: TGCAGCGTTTCGGGGACAGGGGTTAACTCCTACGAGCAGTACTTC.

This rearrangement joins TRBV2 to TRBJ2-7, with D possibly being TRBD1 (5 bases). Germline-derived CDR1 and CDR2 are SNHLY and FYNNEI. Trimming took 7 bases from V and 2 from J, leaving 12 bases between them. This CDR3 region has 13 residues. The CDR3 loop is CASNGQGAYEQYF. In DNA, the CDR3 is TGTGCCAGCAATGGGCAAGGGGCCTACGAGCAGTACTTC.

The rearrangement uses TRBV7-9 and TRBJ2-6; D not certain. The CDR3 is 17 residues long. V gave up 0 bases and J gave up 0 bases, with 9 bases separating them. CDR1 and CDR2 (germline): SEHNR, FQNEAQ (reference sequence). The CDR3 sequence: CASSLAMGNSGANVLTF. Here the CDR3 DNA reads TGTGCCAGCAGCTTAGCGATGGGGAACTCTGGGGCCAACGTCCTGACTTTC.

The rearrangement joins TRBV28 to TRBJ2-7; a possible D gene is TRBD2 (6 bases). Trimming cost V 6 bases and J 6 bases, with 21 bases left between them. There are 15 residues in the CDR3. Looked up from germline, CDR1 is MDHEN and CDR2 is SYDVKM. Here the CDR3 DNA reads TGTGCCAGCAGCCCACGGGGGTCAGGGAAGCGCGAGCAGTACTTC. Protein product: CASSPRGSGKREQYF.

The chain combines TRBV10-3 with TRBJ2-2, with 12 bases identical to TRBD2. The V and J ends lost 6 bases and 10 bases, in that order; junction bases with no gene match: 9. Germline CDR1 is ENHRY and CDR2 is SYGVKD. The CDR3 has 15 residues. CDR3 amino acids: CAIRLLAGGLEELFF. CDR3 sequence (DNA): TGTGCCATCAGATTACTAGCGGGGGGCCTGGAGGAGCTGTTTTTT.

The chain combines TRBV29-1 with TRBJ1-1; D is uncertain. Trimming left V 5 bases short and J 7 bases short, with 14 bases between. The germline V gene has CDR1 SQVTM and CDR2 ANQGSEA. This CDR3 is built from 12 residues. The CDR3 nucleotides read TGCAGCGTTATCAGCGCTACTGATGAAGCTTTCTTT. Amino acid sequence: CSVISATDEAFF.

V is TRBV19 and J is TRBJ2-7; D call uncertain. The V end lost 2 bases, the J end lost 2 bases, and 16 bases lay between the germline ends. The CDR3 is made up of 16 amino acids. The germline V gene has CDR1 LNHDA and CDR2 SQIVND (reference sequence). This CDR3 reads CASSIPPLVSTYEQYF. CDR3 nucleotide sequence: TGTGCCAGTAGTATACCCCCCCTTGTCAGCACCTACGAGCAGTACTTC.

This rearrangement joins TRBV18 to TRBJ2-1; D uncertain. The CDR3 is made up of 13 amino acids. The ends were cut back, 6 bases at V and 7 bases at J, with 13 bases in the middle. CDR1 and CDR2 (germline): KGHSH, LQKENI. The CDR3 sequence: CASSWGSENEQFF. The CDR3 coding sequence is TGTGCCAGCTCCTGGGGAAGCGAGAATGAGCAGTTCTTC. The complete variable domain, with remaining parts taken from reference TRBV18 and TRBJ2-1, reads NAGVMQNPRHLVRRRGQEARLRCSPMKGHSHVYWYRQLPEEGLKFMVYLQKENIIDESGMPKERFSAEFPKEGPSILRIQQVVRGDSAAYFCASSWGSENEQFFGPGTRLTVL.

The chain employs TRBV2 and TRBJ2-5; 9 bases are shared with TRBD1. This CDR3 spans 14 amino acids. V trimming: 7 bases; J trimming: 2 bases; junction bases outside the gene matches: 5. CDR1 is SNHLY and CDR2 is FYNNEI in the germline V gene. This CDR3 is CASKQGAVQETQYF. In DNA, the CDR3 is TGTGCCAGCAAACAGGGGGCTGTTCAAGAGACCCAGTACTTC.

The chain uses TRBV5-5 and TRBJ1-6; D unresolved. Trimming pared 1 base from V and 6 bases from J, leaving 11 bases between. This CDR3 comprises 15 residues. Germline lookup yields CDR1 SGHKS and CDR2 YYEKEE (reference sequence). The CDR3 region has the DNA TGTGCCAGCAGCTTGCAACCGGGTTCTAATTCACCCCTCCACTTT. This translates into CASSLQPGSNSPLHF.

V and J are TRBV11-2 and TRBJ2-1; 16 bases agree with TRBD2. Germline V gene lookup returns CDR1 SGHAT and CDR2 FQNNGV. The CDR3 spans 16 residues. Germline trimming cut 5 bases from V and 9 bases from J; bases unmatched to any gene: 7. The CDR3 sequence is CASSMGLAGGQSEQFF. The CDR3 nucleotides are TGTGCCAGCAGCATGGGACTAGCGGGGGGGCAGAGTGAGCAGTTCTTC.

This clone appeared a single time. V and J are TRBV28 and TRBJ2-7, with D hard to call. Trimming shortened V by 6 bases and J by 0 bases, and 9 bases separated the two germline ends. The CDR3 has 13 residues. Germline V lookup: CDR1 MDHEN, CDR2 SYDVKM. The CDR3 sequence is CASRLESSYEQYF. CDR3 bases: TGTGCCAGCAGACTGGAAAGCTCCTACGAGCAGTACTTC.

The rearrangement links TRBV18 to TRBJ2-2; D is unclear. V gave up 0 bases and J gave up 5 bases, with 10 bases separating them. The CDR3 consists of 15 residues. Germline V gives CDR1 KGHSH, CDR2 LQKENI. CDR3 sequence: CASSPPYPSTGELFF. CDR3 coding DNA: TGTGCCAGCTCACCACCCTACCCTTCTACCGGGGAGCTGTTTTTT.

Only one count was recorded for this clone. The genes are TRBV6-5 and TRBJ1-1; no reliable D call. Trimming took 10 bases from V and 4 from J, leaving 16 bases between them. Germline loops: CDR1 MNHEY, CDR2 SVGAGI. The CDR3 length is 13 residues. The CDR3 spells CATSGGASTEAFF. Here the CDR3 DNA reads TGTGCCACTTCGGGCGGAGCGAGCACTGAAGCTTTCTTT.

J is TRBJ2-7 and V is TRBV6-6, with unresolved D. The CDR3 has 15 amino acids. V lost 0 bases, J lost 0 bases, and 9 bases lay in between. Germline CDR1 reads MNHNY; CDR2 reads SVGAGI (reference sequence). This chain's CDR3 is CASSYSAESSYEQYF. In nucleotides, the CDR3 is TGTGCCAGCAGTTACTCCGCGGAGAGCTCCTACGAGCAGTACTTC.

The chain couples TRBV19 to TRBJ2-3, with D unclear. The CDR3 contains 14 residues. Trimming took 1 base from V and 2 from J, leaving 7 bases between them. Germline CDR1 and CDR2: LNHDA and SQIVND (reference sequence). Here the CDR3 reads CASSIADLTDTQYF. The CDR3 bases are TGTGCCAGTAGTATAGCGGACCTCACAGATACGCAGTATTTT.

The chain recombines TRBV18 with TRBJ2-1; D is possibly TRBD1 or TRBD2 (5 bases each). Per the germline V gene, CDR1 is KGHSH and CDR2 is LQKENI. V was clipped by 1 base and J by 5 bases, with 18 bases between them. The CDR3 is 17 amino acids. In nucleotides, the CDR3 is TGTGCCAGCTCACCACGACAGAGTGGACTCTTTAACAATGAGCAGTTCTTC. It yields the protein CASSPRQSGLFNNEQFF.

In its sample, this clone was seen a few times. The V and J genes are TRBV7-9 and TRBJ2-5; TRBD2 is a possible D gene (6 bases). Trimming removed 4 bases at V and 0 bases at J, with 15 bases between. The CDR3 has 16 amino acids. Germline V CDR1 and CDR2: SEHNR, FQNEAQ (reference sequence). CDR3 nucleotide sequence: TGTGCCAGCAGCTACCAGCGGGCCCCGTACCAAGAGACCCAGTACTTC. It yields the protein CASSYQRAPYQETQYF.

On this clone: Other DNA sequences in this sample translate to the same CDR3. The rearrangement uses TRBV19 and TRBJ2-6; D possibly matches TRBD1 or TRBD2 (5 bases each). This CDR3 spans 15 amino acids. Germline V gene sequence: CDR1 LNHDA, CDR2 SQIVND (reference sequence). Trimming shortened V by 3 bases and J by 1 base, and 7 bases separated the two germline ends. The CDR3 DNA reads TGTGCCAGTAGTATCGGGGCATCTGGGGCCAACGTCCTGACTTTC. Translating it yields CASSIGASGANVLTF.

The rearrangement uses TRBV7-9 and TRBJ2-2, with D possibly matching TRBD2 (5 bases). This CDR3 region has 15 residues. V lost 0 bases and J lost 4, with 9 bases in between. Germline CDR1 is SEHNR and CDR2 is FQNEAQ (reference sequence). This CDR3 reads CASSLASGTTGELFF. The CDR3 DNA reads TGTGCCAGCAGCTTAGCGAGCGGAACCACCGGGGAGCTGTTTTTT.